Each of the 25 T cell receptor beta chains below was sequenced from the same sample in a study of beta chain features in type 1 diabetes. Reverse transcribing all isolated RNA meant expressed TCRB transcripts were sequenced. Libraries were prepared by immunoSEQ multiplex PCR; TCRdb keeps only in-frame clonotypes and omits some of them. This sample has around 170,000 clones, with 7% to 10% found just once. The sample was central memory CD4+ T cells from blood. The receptors originated from a woman aged 18-29 years in good health.

This clone was seen a few times. The V gene is TRBV9, the J gene TRBJ2-3; 12 nucleotides agree with TRBD2. The CDR3 consists of 17 residues. After removal of 4 bases from V and 6 bases from J, the junction contained 12 bases not matched to a gene. CDR1 and CDR2 from the germline V gene are SGDLS and YYNGEE. CDR3 DNA sequence: TGTGCCAGCAGCCCTGGACTAGCGGGGTCCGCAGGGGATACGCAGTATTTT. Amino acid sequence: CASSPGLAGSAGDTQYF.

The chain is built from TRBV27 and TRBJ2-5; unclear D gene. V lost 5 bases and J 7 bases, leaving 23 bases between the germline ends. Germline-derived CDR1 and CDR2 are MNHEY and SMNVEV (reference sequence). The CDR3 sequence is 16 residues long. The CDR3 sequence is CASSLHIAAAMVTQYF. CDR3 sequence (DNA): TGTGCCAGCAGTCTCCATATCGCGGCCGCTATGGTGACCCAGTACTTC.

V and J are TRBV11-3 and TRBJ1-2; a possible D gene is TRBD1 (5 bases). The V gene lost 5 bases and the J gene lost 4 bases, with 14 bases spanning the gap. CDR3 length: 14 residues. Germline-derived CDR1 and CDR2 are SGHNT and YENEEA. CDR3 amino acids: CASSPQAGGYGYTF. Written as DNA, the CDR3 is TGTGCCAGCAGCCCGCAGGCGGGGGGCTATGGCTACACCTTC.

This clone has a handful of counts. The junction departs from germline at one end; a sequencing error may be responsible. The chain uses TRBV7-7 and TRBJ2-1; TRBD2 might be the D (5 bases). CDR1 SSHAT and CDR2 FNYEAQ come from the germline V gene (reference sequence). The CDR3 covers 13 residues. The CDR3 DNA sequence: TGTGCTAGCAGCTCCCCTACTAGCAATGAGCAGTTCTTC. Translating gives CASSSPTSNEQFF.

This chain uses TRBV21-1 with TRBJ2-5; the table gives TRBD2 as D, unverified against the DNA. TRBV21-1 is an annotated pseudogene. The CDR3 contains 14 residues. The CDR3 DNA reads TGTGCCAACTCTAGCGGGGGTGGACAAGAGACCCAGTACTTC. This translates into CANSSGGGQETQYF.

This clone has just a few counts. This chain uses TRBV7-9 with TRBJ2-2; D perhaps matches TRBD1 (6 bases). Looked up from germline, CDR1 is SEHNR and CDR2 is FQNEAQ (reference sequence). With 11 bases removed from V and 4 bases from J, the gap between germline ends came to 20 bases. This CDR3 region has 15 residues. The DNA of the CDR3 is TGTGCCGGTATAAGGACAGAGGCCGCCACCGGGGAGCTGTTTTTT. Translation: CAGIRTEAATGELFF.

This clone was detected only a few times. V and J are TRBV25-1 and TRBJ2-7; 10 bases are a match to TRBD1. The CDR3 totals 16 residues. CDR1 is MGHDK, CDR2 SYGVNS, per germline. The J segment lost 2 bases and the V segment lost 6 bases, leaving 10 bases of the junction unmatched. CDR3: CASSGFSGTGAYEQYF. The CDR3 bases are TGTGCCAGCAGCGGCTTTTCCGGGACAGGGGCCTACGAGCAGTACTTC.

About this clone: Additional DNA sequences in this sample encode the identical CDR3. This chain links TRBV5-1 with TRBJ2-3, with 9 bases aligning to TRBD2. Trimming at V came to 0 bases and at J to 4 bases, leaving 6 bases not matched to a gene. Germline V gene sequence: CDR1 SGHRS, CDR2 YFSETQ. The length of the CDR3 is 16 residues. The CDR3 sequence is CASSLAGLASSDTQYF. The CDR3 DNA reads as TGCGCCAGCAGCTTGGCCGGACTAGCGTCTTCAGATACGCAGTATTTT. The full variable domain, completed using reference TRBV5-1 and TRBJ2-3, is KAGVTQTPRYLIKTRGQQVTLSCSPISGHRSVSWYQQTPGQGLQFLFEYFSETQRNKGNFPGRFSGRQFSNSRSEMNVSTLELGDSALYLCASSLAGLASSDTQYFGPGTRLTVL.

V gene TRBV5-1 combines with J gene TRBJ2-7, with 9 bases matching TRBD2. The CDR3 consists of 19 residues. CDR1 is SGHRS and CDR2 is YFSETQ in the germline V gene. J gave up 3 bases and V 2 bases, and 18 bases lay outside the gene matches. The CDR3 spells CASSFRFLAGRADFYEQYF. DNA of the CDR3: TGCGCCAGCAGCTTTCGTTTCCTAGCGGGAAGGGCGGACTTCTACGAGCAGTACTTC.

This clone was seen many times. The chain recombines TRBV29-1 with TRBJ1-2; no clear D gene. The germline V and J ends were trimmed by 2 bases and 8 bases, with 15 bases remaining between them. The CDR3 has 13 amino acids. Looked up from germline, CDR1 is SQVTM and CDR2 is ANQGSEA. The CDR3 bases are TGCAGCGTTGAAACAGCCATAGGATCCGGCTACACCTTC. It codes for CSVETAIGSGYTF.

The table lists this clone with a few counts. This chain uses TRBV5-1 with TRBJ2-5; TRBD2 matches at 8 bases. The germline V gene has CDR1 SGHRS and CDR2 YFSETQ. This CDR3 has 15 amino acids. The ends lost 2 bases at V and 5 bases at J; junction bases unmatched: 8. The CDR3 reads CASSFGAGARETQYF. The CDR3 DNA reads TGCGCCAGCAGCTTTGGAGCGGGAGCCCGGGAGACCCAGTACTTC.

The J gene is TRBJ1-4, the V gene TRBV7-8, with D possibly being TRBD1 (6 bases). Trimming left V 4 bases short and J 5 bases short, with 14 bases between. The CDR3 loop spans 15 amino acids. The V gene's germline CDR1 is SGHVS and CDR2 FQNEAQ. The chain's CDR3 is CASSSEGGANEKLFF. As DNA, the CDR3 is TGTGCCAGCAGCTCTGAAGGGGGGGCGAATGAAAAACTGTTTTTT.

J is TRBJ2-5 and V is TRBV10-3; 8 bases agree with TRBD2. CDR3 length: 15 residues. Germline assignment: CDR1 ENHRY and CDR2 SYGVKD. Trimming at V came to 0 bases and at J to 4 bases, leaving 4 bases not matched to a gene. In DNA, the CDR3 is TGTGCCATCAGTGAGTCAACGGGGGGGCCAGAGACCCAGTACTTC. Translation gives CAISESTGGPETQYF.

This sequence joins TRBV4-2 and TRBJ1-2; D possibly corresponds to TRBD1 (6 bases). Germline V gene data show CDR1 as LGHNA and CDR2 as YNFKEQ. Deletions cut 0 bases from V and 5 bases from J, with 16 bases between. The CDR3 sequence is 16 residues long. CDR3 coding DNA: TGTGCCAGCAGCCAAGATTGGGGGATGACAGGATATGGCTACACCTTC. Its protein product is CASSQDWGMTGYGYTF.

CDR3 sequence: CASSQVKGLPNSPLHF. DNA of the CDR3: TGCGCCAGCAGCCAAGTCAAGGGACTACCTAATTCACCCCTCCACTTT. The rearrangement uses TRBV4-1 and TRBJ1-6; D is perhaps TRBD1 (5 bases). This CDR3 has 16 residues. Germline CDR1 MGHRA, CDR2 YSYEKL. Trimming took 1 base from V and 6 from J, leaving 13 bases between them.

The chain combines TRBV7-9 with TRBJ1-1, with D possibly being TRBD1 (5 bases). This CDR3 spans 16 amino acids. V lost 5 bases, J lost 0 bases, and 16 bases lay in between. The germline V gene encodes CDR1 SEHNR and CDR2 FQNEAQ (reference sequence). The CDR3 DNA reads as TGTGCCAGCAGCACCTCGACCGGGGGGATGAACACTGAAGCTTTCTTT. Translating gives CASSTSTGGMNTEAFF.

This clone appeared a few times. The chain employs TRBV7-9 and TRBJ2-5, with a tentative D call TRBD1 (6 bases). Trimming stripped 5 bases from V and 5 bases from J, with 15 bases between. The CDR3 runs to 14 residues. The germline CDR1 and CDR2 sequences are SEHNR and FQNEAQ (reference sequence). The CDR3 region is CASSPPGERETQYF. The CDR3 DNA reads as TGTGCCAGCAGCCCCCCAGGGGAACGGGAGACCCAGTACTTC.

About this clone: The junction departs from the called germline gene at one end, perhaps through a read error. This sequence joins TRBV29-1 and TRBJ2-2; D may be TRBD1 (6 bases). This CDR3 spans 13 amino acids. Germline V gives CDR1 SQVTM, CDR2 ANQGSEA. The chain's CDR3 is CSAEPTGTGELFF. The CDR3 region has the DNA TGCAGCGCTGAACCGACAGGCACCGGGGAGCTGTTTTTT.

The chain recombines TRBV5-8 with TRBJ1-2; 9 bases agree with TRBD1. The CDR3 covers 14 residues. The germline V gene encodes CDR1 SGHTS and CDR2 YDEGEE. The V and J ends lost 6 bases and 5 bases, in that order; junction bases with no gene match: 8. CDR3 sequence: CASTRTGELYGYTF. As DNA, the CDR3 is TGTGCCAGCACTCGGACAGGGGAGTTGTATGGCTACACCTTC.

This clone showed up just a few times. The chain couples TRBV5-1 to TRBJ2-3; 9 bases agree with TRBD2. Trimming at V came to 3 bases and at J to 5 bases, leaving 10 bases not matched to a gene. Germline lookup yields CDR1 SGHRS and CDR2 YFSETQ. The CDR3 covers 16 residues. CDR3 region: CASSWGLAVEGDTQYF. The DNA of the CDR3 is TGCGCCAGCAGCTGGGGACTAGCTGTTGAGGGAGATACGCAGTATTTT. The variable domain in full, with the rest retrieved from reference TRBV5-1 and TRBJ2-3, is KAGVTQTPRYLIKTRGQQVTLSCSPISGHRSVSWYQQTPGQGLQFLFEYFSETQRNKGNFPGRFSGRQFSNSRSEMNVSTLELGDSALYLCASSWGLAVEGDTQYFGPGTRLTVL.

CDR3 amino acids: CASSQGRSGGNIQYF. CDR3 bases: TGCGCCAGCAGCCAAGGTCGGAGCGGGGGAAACATTCAGTACTTC. V gene TRBV4-3 combines with J gene TRBJ2-4; 8 positions match TRBD2. The CDR3 loop spans 15 amino acids. Germline V gene lookup returns CDR1 LGHNA and CDR2 YSLEER. V trimming: 1 base; J trimming: 6 bases; junction bases outside the gene matches: 5.

This clone has just a few counts. The rearrangement links TRBV12-5 to TRBJ2-5; a weak D match, TRBD2 (6 bases). CDR1 and CDR2 from the germline V gene are LGHNT and FRNRAP. There are 14 residues in the CDR3. Trimming left V 7 bases short and J 4 bases short, with 16 bases between. CDR3 bases: TGTGCTAGTGCCCCCCCCGCGGGGAGAGAGACCCAGTACTTC. Encoded protein: CASAPPAGRETQYF.

This clone was recorded a few times. This CDR3 is CASADQGRLTEAFF. CDR3 nucleotides: TGTGCCAGCGCTGATCAGGGGCGGTTGACTGAAGCTTTCTTT. The chain joins TRBV25-1 to TRBJ1-1; tentatively, D is TRBD1 (6 bases). CDR1 is MGHDK, CDR2 SYGVNS, per germline. V was pared by 8 bases and J by 5 bases, with 18 bases between. The CDR3 contains 14 residues.

This chain joins TRBV5-6 and TRBJ2-3, with TRBD2 matching over 11 bases. Germline assignment: CDR1 SGHDT and CDR2 YYEEEE. Trimming cost V 0 bases and J 3 bases; bases outside gene matches: 0. The CDR3 runs 15 residues. DNA of the CDR3: TGTGCCAGCAGCTTGGGACTAGCGGGAACAGATACGCAGTATTTT. Translating gives CASSLGLAGTDTQYF.

The rearrangement uses TRBV4-2 and TRBJ2-6; 9 nucleotides match TRBD1. The germline gives CDR1 LGHNA, CDR2 YNFKEQ. V lost 2 bases and J lost 1; bases outside the gene matches: 12. The CDR3 covers 20 residues. CDR3 protein: CASSQTPTGTGRSGANVLTF. CDR3 in DNA: TGTGCCAGCAGCCAAACTCCCACCGGGACAGGGAGATCTGGGGCCAACGTCCTGACTTTC.